A single sample gave rise to the 12 T cell receptor beta chains below, sequenced in a study of Ad26.COV2.S vaccination and SARS-CoV-2 variants. Treatment denoted: roughly 19 received Ad26.COV2.S at low or high dose, single or two shots; about 5 received placebo; per-sample allocation not given. Samples were taken on day 63 after the first vaccine or placebo injection. Produced via immunoSEQ multiplex PCR; TCRdb's table is partial and in-frame only. Of over 250,000 clones in the sample, about 89% are singletons; the top ten hold less than 3.5%. This sample comprised peripheral blood, obtained in a trial of Ad26.COV2.S vaccine versus placebo. The receptors stem from a person aged 18-60 years who received the Ad26.COV2.S COVID-19 vaccine or a placebo.

This clone occurred once. The gene calls are TRBV29-1 and TRBJ1-1; D uncertain. Trimming left V 5 bases short and J 9 bases short, with 13 bases between. The CDR3 is 11 residues long. The germline CDR1 and CDR2 sequences are SQVTM and ANQGSEA. CDR3 amino acids: CSVLSRNQAFF. CDR3 nucleotides: TGCAGCGTTCTTAGTAGGAATCAAGCTTTCTTT. The whole variable domain, remainder taken from reference TRBV29-1 and TRBJ1-1, is SAVISQKPSRDICQRGTSLTIQCQVDSQVTMMFWYRQQPGQSLTLIATANQGSEATYESGFVIDKFPISRPNLTFSTLTVSNMSPEDSSIYLCSVLSRNQAFFGQGTRLTVV.

The chain uses TRBV5-1 and TRBJ1-6; D ambiguous. Germline V gene sequence: CDR1 SGHRS, CDR2 YFSETQ. The CDR3 consists of 16 residues. V was clipped by 0 bases and J by 4 bases, with 11 bases between them. The CDR3 DNA follows: TGCGCCAGCAGCTTGGCCGGGCGCCGATATAATTCACCCCTCCACTTT. Translated, it gives CASSLAGRRYNSPLHF.

The chain links TRBV5-1 to TRBJ1-1; 7 bases fit TRBD1. J lost 5 bases, V lost 3 bases, and 4 bases had no gene match. The CDR3 covers 13 residues. The germline gives CDR1 SGHRS, CDR2 YFSETQ. In nucleotides, the CDR3 is TGCGCCAGCAGCTGGGGACAGAGTACTGAAGCTTTCTTT. Its translation: CASSWGQSTEAFF.

The chain joins TRBV6-5 to TRBJ1-1; D uncertain. This CDR3 spans 12 amino acids. V gave up 5 bases and J gave up 1 base, with 5 bases separating them. CDR1 MNHEY and CDR2 SVGAGI come from the germline V gene. The CDR3 DNA sequence: TGTGCCAGCAGTCAGCCGAACACTGAAGCTTTCTTT. Protein product: CASSQPNTEAFF.

V usage is TRBV28 and J usage is TRBJ2-7, with D tentatively TRBD2 (6 bases). Trimming took off 7 bases at V and 5 bases at J, with 21 bases between the two ends. Germline V gives CDR1 MDHEN, CDR2 SYDVKM. The CDR3 consists of 15 residues. The CDR3 sequence: CASTPTTRRVDEQYF. The CDR3 nucleotides are TGTGCCAGCACCCCTACGACAAGGAGGGTGGACGAGCAGTACTTC. Filled out from reference TRBV28 and TRBJ2-7, the complete variable domain reads DVKVTQSSRYLVKRTGEKVFLECVQDMDHENMFWYRQDPGLGLRLIYFSYDVKMKEKGDIPEGYSVSREKKERFSLILESASTNQTSMYLCASTPTTRRVDEQYFGPGTRLTVT.

The chain joins TRBV5-1 to TRBJ1-2; 9 bases align to TRBD1. Germline lookup yields CDR1 SGHRS and CDR2 YFSETQ. The CDR3 spans 16 residues. J was trimmed by 2 bases and V by 1 base; bases with no gene match: 6. The DNA of the CDR3 is TGCGCCAGCAGCTTGTCCCGGGACAGGGTCAACTATGGCTACACCTTC. Protein sequence: CASSLSRDRVNYGYTF.

The rearrangement uses TRBV10-3 and TRBJ1-5; D remains ambiguous. The germline V and J ends were trimmed by 2 bases and 2 bases, with 4 bases remaining between them. Germline CDR1 ENHRY, CDR2 SYGVKD. CDR3 size: 13 residues. The CDR3 DNA sequence: TGTGCCATCAGTGAGGGTCGCAATCAGCCCCAGCATTTT. Its translation: CAISEGRNQPQHF.

The chain uses TRBV10-3 and TRBJ2-1, with D maybe TRBD1 (6 bases). Per germline, CDR1 ENHRY and CDR2 SYGVKD. Trimming took off 7 bases at V and 7 bases at J, with 14 bases between the two ends. The CDR3 contains 13 residues. The CDR3 here is CAINPGALNEQFF. CDR3 sequence (DNA): TGTGCCATCAACCCAGGGGCCCTTAATGAGCAGTTCTTC.

The gene calls are TRBV30 and TRBJ1-4; D call uncertain. Germline V gives CDR1 GTSNPN, CDR2 SVGIG (reference sequence). Deletions cut 0 bases from V and 8 bases from J, with 13 bases between. The length of the CDR3 is 14 residues. The CDR3 nucleotides read TGTGCCTGGAGTGTACGTTCGGAGAGGGAAAAACTGTTTTTT. This encodes CAWSVRSEREKLFF. Drawing the rest from reference TRBV30 and TRBJ1-4, the complete variable domain is SQTIHQWPATLVQPVGSPLSLECTVEGTSNPNLYWYRQAAGRGLQLLFYSVGIGQISSEVPQNLSASRPQDRQFILSSKKLLLSDSGFYLCAWSVRSEREKLFFGSGTQLSVL.

V and J are TRBV9 and TRBJ2-2; 7 nucleotides line up with TRBD2. The CDR3 extends over 17 amino acids. Germline trimming cut 3 bases from V and 6 bases from J; bases unmatched to any gene: 14. The V gene's germline CDR1 is SGDLS and CDR2 YYNGEE. This chain's CDR3 is CASSAGGVRRPAGELFF. In nucleotides, the CDR3 is TGTGCCAGCAGCGCGGGGGGTGTTCGGAGGCCTGCCGGGGAGCTGTTTTTT.

CDR3 sequence reads: CASSPGLSAFNEKLFF. The CDR3 region has the DNA TGCGCCAGCAGCCCGGGACTATCAGCCTTTAATGAAAAACTGTTTTTT. The V and J genes are TRBV5-1 and TRBJ1-4, with TRBD1 as a possible D gene (5 bases). The CDR3 is 16 amino acids. V was cut by 4 bases and J by 4 bases, with 17 bases left in between. Looked up from germline, CDR1 is SGHRS and CDR2 is YFSETQ.

This clone was seen only a few times. J is TRBJ2-2 and V is TRBV7-2; the D is unclear. Germline assignment: CDR1 SGHTA and CDR2 FQGNSA. The CDR3 length is 14 residues. Trimming took 5 bases from V and 1 from J, leaving 8 bases between them. CDR3 protein: CASSTFLNTGELFF. The CDR3 DNA reads as TGTGCCAGCAGCACCTTTTTGAACACCGGGGAGCTGTTTTTT.